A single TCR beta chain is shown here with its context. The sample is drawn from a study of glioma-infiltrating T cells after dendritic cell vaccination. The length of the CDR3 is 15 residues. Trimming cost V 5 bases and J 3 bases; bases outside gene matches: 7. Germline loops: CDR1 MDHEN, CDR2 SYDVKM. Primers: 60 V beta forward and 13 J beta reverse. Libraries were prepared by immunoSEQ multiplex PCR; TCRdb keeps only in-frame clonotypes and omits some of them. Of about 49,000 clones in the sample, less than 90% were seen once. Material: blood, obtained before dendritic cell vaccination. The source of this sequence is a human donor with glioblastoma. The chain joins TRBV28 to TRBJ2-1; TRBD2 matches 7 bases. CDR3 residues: CASSGAGEDYNEQFF. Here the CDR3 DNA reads TGTGCCAGCAGTGGGGCGGGAGAGGACTACAATGAGCAGTTCTTC.